This section outlines one T cell receptor (beta chain) sequence together with its context. This sample also contains other DNA sequences that code for the same CDR3. These data come from a study of blood T cell repertoires in COVID-19. Study-level information: Spain, Italy and the United States supplied samples that represented acute and convalescent COVID-19.

This CDR3 is 13 amino acids long. Germline lookup yields CDR1 MNHEY and CDR2 SMNVEV (reference sequence). The ends were cut back, 6 bases at V and 3 bases at J, with 12 bases in the middle. The data were produced by immunoSEQ multiplex PCR, yet TCRdb's version contains in-frame clones alone and is incomplete. Of around 300,000 clones listed, roughly 90% are singletons. The sequence derives from a woman in her thirties with COVID-19, enrolled during active disease. Sequenced sample: peripheral blood. This sequence joins TRBV27 and TRBJ2-7; TRBD2 is a possible D gene (5 bases). The CDR3 region has the DNA TGTGCCAGCAGCCTAGTGGGGAGCTACGAGCAGTACTTC. Protein product: CASSLVGSYEQYF.